This is a list of T cell receptor beta chains from one sample in a study of shared clonotypes between healthy human individuals. Here immunoSEQ multiplex PCR was the method, and the copy in TCRdb shows in-frame clones only, minus some. The table shows 2 million to 2.5 million clones, with around 92% occurring only once. The sample taken for sequencing was naive CD4+ T cells from PBMCs. Every receptor here comes from a young man in good health. Some clones in this sample may be carry-over from other donors' samples. Each CDR3 is given with its conserved first and last residue. The D gene is left open where the match is weak. Rows may omit the clone size; those that give it use once, few, many or a size class.

j_call: TRBJ1-2
d_call: -
clone_size: -
v_call: TRBV7-6
cdr3_length: 16
cdr3_aa: CASSLARGARSYGYTF

j_call: TRBJ2-3
d_call: -
clone_size: -
v_call: TRBV28
cdr3_length: 15
cdr3_aa: CASSGPEGRTDTQYF

j_call: TRBJ2-1
d_call: -
clone_size: -
v_call: TRBV28
cdr3_length: 17
cdr3_aa: CASRPSGRTLGEDEQFF

j_call: TRBJ1-3
d_call: -
clone_size: -
v_call: TRBV29-1
cdr3_length: 14
cdr3_aa: CSVNSGGSGNTIYF

j_call: TRBJ2-4
d_call: TRBD2
clone_size: -
v_call: TRBV5-4
cdr3_length: 18
cdr3_aa: CASSLGLAGELAKNIQYF

j_call: TRBJ1-2
d_call: -
clone_size: -
v_call: TRBV28
cdr3_length: 13
cdr3_aa: CASSLFTDYGYTF

j_call: TRBJ2-7
d_call: -
clone_size: -
v_call: TRBV28
cdr3_length: 12
cdr3_aa: CASSRPGTEQYF

j_call: TRBJ1-2
d_call: -
clone_size: -
v_call: TRBV9
cdr3_length: 15
cdr3_aa: CASSAGAVVVYGYTF

j_call: TRBJ2-1
d_call: TRBD2
clone_size: -
v_call: TRBV19
cdr3_length: 19
cdr3_aa: CASSTPPGTSGSFYNEQFF

j_call: TRBJ2-1
d_call: TRBD2
clone_size: -
v_call: TRBV19
cdr3_length: 16
cdr3_aa: CASSSLRLAGDDEQFF

j_call: TRBJ2-1
d_call: -
clone_size: -
v_call: TRBV10-1
cdr3_length: 13
cdr3_aa: CASSESVYNEQFF

j_call: TRBJ1-2
d_call: -
clone_size: -
v_call: TRBV19
cdr3_length: 14
cdr3_aa: CASSLGGISYGYTF

j_call: TRBJ2-5
d_call: -
clone_size: -
v_call: TRBV6-1
cdr3_length: 14
cdr3_aa: CASKIADSAETQYF

j_call: TRBJ2-1
d_call: TRBD1
clone_size: -
v_call: TRBV9
cdr3_length: 14
cdr3_aa: CASSVAGGVYEQFF

j_call: TRBJ2-2
d_call: -
clone_size: -
v_call: TRBV9
cdr3_length: 13
cdr3_aa: CASSAHITGELFF

j_call: TRBJ2-1
d_call: TRBD2
clone_size: -
v_call: TRBV6-5
cdr3_length: 15
cdr3_aa: CASSPGLASYNEQFF

j_call: TRBJ1-6
d_call: -
clone_size: -
v_call: TRBV6-1
cdr3_length: 17
cdr3_aa: CASSEGNLGTSPPPLHF

j_call: TRBJ1-2
d_call: TRBD1
clone_size: -
v_call: TRBV18
cdr3_length: 15
cdr3_aa: CASSPGQGEGIGYTF

j_call: TRBJ2-3
d_call: -
clone_size: -
v_call: TRBV9
cdr3_length: 13
cdr3_aa: CASSVEGRDTQYF

j_call: TRBJ1-5
d_call: TRBD1
clone_size: -
v_call: TRBV10-3
cdr3_length: 14
cdr3_aa: CATKETGVGQPQHF

j_call: TRBJ2-1
d_call: TRBD1
clone_size: -
v_call: TRBV5-5
cdr3_length: 12
cdr3_aa: CASSSRTGRWFF

j_call: TRBJ2-5
d_call: -
clone_size: -
v_call: TRBV5-1
cdr3_length: 14
cdr3_aa: CASSNPTGVETQYF

j_call: TRBJ1-4
d_call: TRBD1
clone_size: -
v_call: TRBV2
cdr3_length: 16
cdr3_aa: CASSATSRTGGEKLFF

j_call: TRBJ2-1
d_call: TRBD2
clone_size: -
v_call: TRBV11-3
cdr3_length: 15
cdr3_aa: CASSPGRAPRNEQFF

j_call: TRBJ1-3
d_call: -
clone_size: -
v_call: TRBV28
cdr3_length: 15
cdr3_aa: CASSSTLTAGNTIYF

j_call: TRBJ2-4
d_call: TRBD2
clone_size: -
v_call: TRBV14
cdr3_length: 18
cdr3_aa: CASSQRLSSRTSGNIQYF

j_call: TRBJ2-1
d_call: -
clone_size: -
v_call: TRBV9
cdr3_length: 14
cdr3_aa: CASSVVFGGDEQFF

j_call: TRBJ2-7
d_call: TRBD2
clone_size: -
v_call: TRBV7-2
cdr3_length: 16
cdr3_aa: CASSFLSGIRVMEQYF

j_call: TRBJ2-2
d_call: TRBD2
clone_size: -
v_call: TRBV10-3
cdr3_length: 18
cdr3_aa: CAISEGGLAGGNTGELFF

j_call: TRBJ1-3
d_call: -
clone_size: -
v_call: TRBV6-1
cdr3_length: 12
cdr3_aa: CASIGQGNTIYF

j_call: TRBJ1-3
d_call: -
clone_size: once
v_call: TRBV10-3
cdr3_length: 15
cdr3_aa: CAIAGQLNSGNTIYF

j_call: TRBJ1-1
d_call: -
clone_size: -
v_call: TRBV18
cdr3_length: 14
cdr3_aa: CASSPPGGNTEAFF

j_call: TRBJ2-6
d_call: TRBD1
clone_size: -
v_call: TRBV5-1
cdr3_length: 16
cdr3_aa: CASSRVQGAGANVLTF

j_call: TRBJ1-2
d_call: TRBD1
clone_size: -
v_call: TRBV4-2
cdr3_length: 16
cdr3_aa: CASSHRDRGANYGYTF

j_call: TRBJ1-5
d_call: -
clone_size: -
v_call: TRBV6-7
cdr3_length: 16
cdr3_aa: CARSYSAGCGNQPQHF

j_call: TRBJ2-1
d_call: -
clone_size: -
v_call: TRBV10-2
cdr3_length: 11
cdr3_aa: CASSNFNEQFF

j_call: TRBJ2-5
d_call: TRBD1
clone_size: -
v_call: TRBV6-5
cdr3_length: 13
cdr3_aa: CATAGQGRETQYF

j_call: TRBJ2-4
d_call: -
clone_size: once
v_call: TRBV6-1
cdr3_length: 14
cdr3_aa: CASRGTGLSNIQYF

j_call: TRBJ1-2
d_call: -
clone_size: -
v_call: TRBV19
cdr3_length: 16
cdr3_aa: CASSIDLGRTNYGYTF

j_call: TRBJ2-1
d_call: -
clone_size: once
v_call: TRBV6-5
cdr3_length: 13
cdr3_aa: CASSRTTYNEQFF

j_call: TRBJ2-3
d_call: TRBD1
clone_size: once
v_call: TRBV5-6
cdr3_length: 17
cdr3_aa: CASSSLQGALTTDTQYF

j_call: TRBJ2-7
d_call: -
clone_size: -
v_call: TRBV28
cdr3_length: 14
cdr3_aa: CASSFGGARDEQYF

j_call: TRBJ2-3
d_call: TRBD2
clone_size: -
v_call: TRBV30
cdr3_length: 14
cdr3_aa: CAWSVLASTDTQYF

j_call: TRBJ2-5
d_call: -
clone_size: -
v_call: TRBV5-1
cdr3_length: 14
cdr3_aa: CASSSLTGRETQYF

j_call: TRBJ1-1
d_call: -
clone_size: -
v_call: TRBV5-1
cdr3_length: 14
cdr3_aa: CASSLEGGGTEAFF

j_call: TRBJ1-5
d_call: TRBD1
clone_size: -
v_call: TRBV5-8
cdr3_length: 15
cdr3_aa: CASSTGTGRNQPQHF

j_call: TRBJ1-5
d_call: -
clone_size: -
v_call: TRBV28
cdr3_length: 14
cdr3_aa: CASSLWGGNQPQHF

j_call: TRBJ2-1
d_call: -
clone_size: -
v_call: TRBV27
cdr3_length: 16
cdr3_aa: CASSFRLRESSYEQFF

j_call: TRBJ1-3
d_call: -
clone_size: few
v_call: TRBV18
cdr3_length: 17
cdr3_aa: CASSPRAQTGSGNTIYF

j_call: TRBJ2-7
d_call: TRBD1
clone_size: -
v_call: TRBV7-2
cdr3_length: 15
cdr3_aa: CASSLAGTGSDEQYF

j_call: TRBJ2-1
d_call: -
clone_size: -
v_call: TRBV5-6
cdr3_length: 11
cdr3_aa: CASSFGGRPFF

j_call: TRBJ1-4
d_call: -
clone_size: -
v_call: TRBV19
cdr3_length: 17
cdr3_aa: CASSSPPPWNYGEKLFF